What follows is one T cell receptor beta chain and its context. In germline, CDR1 is SGDLS, CDR2 YYNGEE. With V trimmed by 3 bases and J by 10 bases, 12 bases remained unmatched. The CDR3 extends over 15 amino acids. The data were obtained in a study of control samples from healthy donors and cancer patients. Here immunoSEQ multiplex PCR was the method, and the copy in TCRdb shows in-frame clones only, minus some. The table shows about 89,000 clones, with 86% occurring only once. The rearrangement uses TRBV9 and TRBJ1-4; 7 bases align to TRBD1. This sequence was found in a man aged 25 to 40 in good health. The sample consisted of blood. DNA of the CDR3: TGTGCCAGCAGCGGGACAGGCCCCGGGGGCGTAAAACTGTTTTTT. This codes for CASSGTGPGGVKLFF.